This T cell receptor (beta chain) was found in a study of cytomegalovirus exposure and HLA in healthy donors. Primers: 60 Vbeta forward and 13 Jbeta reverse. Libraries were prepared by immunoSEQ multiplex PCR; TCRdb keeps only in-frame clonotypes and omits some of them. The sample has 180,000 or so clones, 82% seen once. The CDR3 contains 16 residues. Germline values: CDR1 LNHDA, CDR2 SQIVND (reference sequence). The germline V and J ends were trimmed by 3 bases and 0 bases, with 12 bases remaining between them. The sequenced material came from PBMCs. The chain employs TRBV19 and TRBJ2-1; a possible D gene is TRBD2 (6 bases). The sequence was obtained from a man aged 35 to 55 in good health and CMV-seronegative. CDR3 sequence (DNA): TGTGCCAGTAGTATCTCGGGACTGGGCTCCTACAATGAGCAGTTCTTC. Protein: CASSISGLGSYNEQFF.